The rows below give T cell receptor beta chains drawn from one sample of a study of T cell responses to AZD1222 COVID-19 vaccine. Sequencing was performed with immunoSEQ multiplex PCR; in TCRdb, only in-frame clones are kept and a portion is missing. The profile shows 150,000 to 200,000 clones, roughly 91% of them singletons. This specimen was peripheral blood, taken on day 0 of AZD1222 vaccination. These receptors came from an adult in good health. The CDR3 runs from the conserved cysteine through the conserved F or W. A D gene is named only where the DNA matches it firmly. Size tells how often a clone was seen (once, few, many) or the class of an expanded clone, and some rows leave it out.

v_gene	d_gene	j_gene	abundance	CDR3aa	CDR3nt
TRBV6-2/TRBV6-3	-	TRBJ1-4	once	CASSYSSAEKLFF	TGTGCCAGCAGTTACTCATCGGCCGAAAAACTGTTTTTT
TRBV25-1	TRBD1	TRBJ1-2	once	CASSEGGGAGQRHGYTF	TGTGCCAGCAGTGAGGGGGGCGGGGCGGGACAGCGCCATGGCTACACCTTC
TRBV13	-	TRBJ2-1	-	CASSSKQEKVTSSYNEQFF	TGTGCCAGCAGCTCCAAACAGGAAAAGGTGACGAGCTCCTACAATGAGCAGTTCTTC
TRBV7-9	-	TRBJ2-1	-	CASRNLGASPTPNEQFF	TGTGCCAGCAGGAATCTAGGGGCTAGCCCCACTCCCAATGAGCAGTTCTTC
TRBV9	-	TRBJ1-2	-	CASSPPSNYGYTF	TGTGCCAGCAGCCCCCCCTCTAACTATGGCTACACCTTC
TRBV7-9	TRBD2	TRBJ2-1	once	CASSPSGGAYNEQFF	TGTGCCAGCAGCCCCAGCGGGGGGGCCTACAATGAGCAGTTCTTC
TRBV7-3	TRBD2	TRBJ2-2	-	CASSLRTSGSSDGELFF	TGTGCCAGCAGCCTACGGACTAGCGGGAGTTCTGACGGGGAGCTGTTTTTT
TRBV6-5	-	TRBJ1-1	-	CALKQDALTEAFF	TGTGCCCTGAAGCAAGACGCGTTGACTGAAGCTTTCTTT
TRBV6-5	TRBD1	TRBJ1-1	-	CASSYDREGTEAFF	TGTGCCAGCAGTTACGACAGGGAGGGAACTGAAGCTTTCTTT
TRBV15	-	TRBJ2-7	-	CATSSQGLSYEQYF	TGTGCCACCAGCAGCCAAGGACTATCCTACGAGCAGTACTTC
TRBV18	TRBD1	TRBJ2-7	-	CASSRSGTGESNEQYF	TGTGCCAGCTCACGCTCCGGGACAGGGGAGAGTAACGAGCAGTACTTC
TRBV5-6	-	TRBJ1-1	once	CASSFDRGNTEAFF	TGTGCCAGCAGCTTTGACAGAGGGAACACTGAAGCTTTCTTT
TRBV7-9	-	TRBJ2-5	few	CASSQGTMGTQYF	TGTGCCAGCAGCCAGGGGACAATGGGGACCCAGTACTTC
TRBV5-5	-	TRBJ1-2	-	CASSPWLGRGDYGYTF	TGTGCCAGCAGCCCCTGGCTAGGACGCGGGGACTATGGCTACACCTTC
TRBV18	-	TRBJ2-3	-	CASSPPEGADTQYF	TGTGCCAGCTCACCACCCGAGGGAGCAGATACGCAGTATTTT
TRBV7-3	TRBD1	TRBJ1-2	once	CASSLPGQGRIFGYTF	TGTGCCAGCAGCCTCCCGGGACAGGGAAGAATTTTTGGCTACACCTTC
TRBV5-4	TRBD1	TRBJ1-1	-	CASSSAMQGARNTEAFF	TGTGCCAGCAGCTCCGCAATGCAGGGGGCAAGGAACACTGAAGCTTTCTTT
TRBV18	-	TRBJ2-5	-	CASSPPAQETQYF	TGTGCCAGCTCACCACCTGCCCAAGAGACCCAGTACTTC
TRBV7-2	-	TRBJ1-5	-	CASSSDPGGAGNQPQHF	TGTGCCAGCAGCTCCGACCCAGGAGGGGCAGGCAATCAGCCCCAGCATTTT
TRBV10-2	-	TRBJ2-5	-	CASSAVQETQYF	TGCGCCAGCTCGGCAGTCCAAGAGACCCAGTACTTC
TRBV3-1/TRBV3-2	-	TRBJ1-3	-	CASSQVTAAISGNTIYF	TGTGCCAGCAGCCAAGTTACGGCCGCCATCTCTGGAAACACCATATATTTT
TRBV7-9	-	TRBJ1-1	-	CASSSTENTEAFF	TGTGCCAGCAGCTCTACAGAGAACACTGAAGCTTTCTTT
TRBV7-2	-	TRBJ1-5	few	CASSLQRNQPQHF	TGTGCCAGCAGCTTACAGCGAAATCAGCCCCAGCATTTT
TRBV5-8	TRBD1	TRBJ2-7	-	CASSYEQGIKYEQYF	TGTGCCAGCAGCTACGAACAGGGGATCAAATACGAGCAGTACTTC
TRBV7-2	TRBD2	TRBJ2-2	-	CASSLYSGGSTGELFF	TGTGCCAGCAGCTTATACAGCGGGGGTTCCACCGGGGAGCTGTTTTTT
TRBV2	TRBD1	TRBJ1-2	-	CASSPTGGGGYTF	TGTGCCAGCAGTCCCACAGGGGGAGGTGGCTACACCTTC
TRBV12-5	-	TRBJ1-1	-	CPPRMAEAFF	TGTCCTCCCAGGATGGCTGAAGCTTTCTTT
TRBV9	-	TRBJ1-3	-	CASTTTGELGNTIYF	TGTGCCAGCACAACTACGGGGGAACTGGGAAACACCATATATTTT
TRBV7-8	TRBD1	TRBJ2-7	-	CASSPRTGYEQYF	TGTGCCAGCAGCCCTAGGACAGGGTACGAGCAGTACTTC
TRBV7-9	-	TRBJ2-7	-	CASSFNSNSGYEQYF	TGTGCCAGCAGCTTCAACAGCAATTCAGGATACGAGCAGTACTTC
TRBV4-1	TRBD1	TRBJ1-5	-	CASSQEVTGVWNQPQHF	TGCGCCAGCAGCCAAGAAGTGACAGGGGTCTGGAATCAGCCCCAGCATTTT
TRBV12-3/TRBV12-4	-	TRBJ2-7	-	CASSLNYEQYF	TGTGCCAGCAGTCTCAATTACGAGCAGTACTTC
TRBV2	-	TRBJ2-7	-	CASSDNPSAISEQYF	TGTGCCAGCAGTGATAATCCTAGTGCAATCAGCGAGCAGTACTTC
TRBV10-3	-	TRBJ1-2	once	CAISEERTARRDYGYTF	TGTGCCATCAGTGAGGAGAGGACAGCCCGTCGGGACTATGGCTACACCTTC
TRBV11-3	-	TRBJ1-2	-	CASSLGSGQHFF	TGTGCCAGCAGCTTAGGCTCCGGACAGCACTTCTTC
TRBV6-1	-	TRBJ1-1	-	CASSEAGGNTEAFF	TGTGCCAGCAGTGAAGCGGGGGGGAACACTGAAGCTTTCTTT
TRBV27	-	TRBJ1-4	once	CASGFAGATNEKLFF	TGTGCCAGCGGATTTGCAGGTGCAACTAATGAAAAACTGTTTTTT
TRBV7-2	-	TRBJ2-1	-	CASSADLQGPYNEQFF	TGTGCCAGCAGCGCAGACCTACAGGGTCCCTACAATGAGCAGTTCTTC
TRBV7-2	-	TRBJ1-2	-	CASNEPTNYGYTF	TGTGCCAGCAACGAGCCAACTAACTATGGCTACACCTTC
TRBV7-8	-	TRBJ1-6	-	CASSLEGRASPLHF	TGTGCCAGCAGCCTGGAAGGGAGGGCCTCACCCCTCCACTTT
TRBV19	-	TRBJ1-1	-	CASNIVGTEAFF	TGTGCCAGTAACATTGTGGGGACGGAGGCTTTCTTT